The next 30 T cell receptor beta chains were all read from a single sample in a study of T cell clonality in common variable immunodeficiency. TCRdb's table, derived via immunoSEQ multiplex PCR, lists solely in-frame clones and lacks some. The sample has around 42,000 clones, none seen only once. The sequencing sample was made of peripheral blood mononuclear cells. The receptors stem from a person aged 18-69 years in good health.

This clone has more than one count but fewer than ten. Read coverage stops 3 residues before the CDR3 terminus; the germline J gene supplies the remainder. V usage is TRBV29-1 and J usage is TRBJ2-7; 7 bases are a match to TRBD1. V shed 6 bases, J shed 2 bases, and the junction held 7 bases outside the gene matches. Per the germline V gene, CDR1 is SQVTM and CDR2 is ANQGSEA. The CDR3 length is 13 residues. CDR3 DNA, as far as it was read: TGCAGCGTGGGCCGGGACAGAACCTACGAG. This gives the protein CSVGRDRTYE. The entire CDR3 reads CSVGRDRTYEQYF.

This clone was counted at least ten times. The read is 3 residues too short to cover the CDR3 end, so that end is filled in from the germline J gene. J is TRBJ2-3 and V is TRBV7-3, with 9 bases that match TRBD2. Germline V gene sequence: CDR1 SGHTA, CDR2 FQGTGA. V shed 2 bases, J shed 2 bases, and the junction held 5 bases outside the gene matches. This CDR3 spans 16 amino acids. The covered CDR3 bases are TGTGCCAGCAGCTTAGGGCTAGCGGGGTTCACAGATACG. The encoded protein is CASSLGLAGFTDT. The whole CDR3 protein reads CASSLGLAGFTDTQYF.

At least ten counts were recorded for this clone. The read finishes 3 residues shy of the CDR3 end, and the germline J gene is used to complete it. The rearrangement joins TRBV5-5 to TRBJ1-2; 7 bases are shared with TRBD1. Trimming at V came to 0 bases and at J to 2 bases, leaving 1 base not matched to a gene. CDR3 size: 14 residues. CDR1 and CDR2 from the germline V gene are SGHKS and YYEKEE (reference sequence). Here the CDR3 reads CASSLGQGNYGYTF. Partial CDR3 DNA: TGTGCCAGCAGCTTGGGACAGGGCAACTATGGC.

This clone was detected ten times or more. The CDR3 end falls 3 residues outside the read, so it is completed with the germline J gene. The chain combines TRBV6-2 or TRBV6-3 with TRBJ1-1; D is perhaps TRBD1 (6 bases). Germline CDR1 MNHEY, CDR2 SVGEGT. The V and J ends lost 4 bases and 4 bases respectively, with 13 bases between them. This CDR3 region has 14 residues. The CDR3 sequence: CASSWTEGGTEAFF. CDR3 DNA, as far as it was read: TGTGCCAGCAGTTGGACAGAAGGCGGCACTGAA.

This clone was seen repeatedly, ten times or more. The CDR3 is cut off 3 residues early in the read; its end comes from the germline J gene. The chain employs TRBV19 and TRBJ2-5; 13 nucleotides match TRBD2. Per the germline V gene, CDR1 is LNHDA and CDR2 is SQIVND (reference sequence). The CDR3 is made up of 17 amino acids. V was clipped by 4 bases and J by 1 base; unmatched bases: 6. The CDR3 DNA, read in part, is TGTGCCAGTAGTACCGGGACTAGCGGGACTTCCCAAGAGACC. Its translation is CASSTGTSGTSQET. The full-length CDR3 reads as CASSTGTSGTSQETQYF.

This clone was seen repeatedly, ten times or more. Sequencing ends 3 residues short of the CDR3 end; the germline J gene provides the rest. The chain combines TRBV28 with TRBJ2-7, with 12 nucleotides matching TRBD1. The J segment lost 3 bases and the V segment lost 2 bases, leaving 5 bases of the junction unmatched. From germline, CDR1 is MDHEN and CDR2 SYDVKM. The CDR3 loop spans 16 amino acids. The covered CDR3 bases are TGTGCCAGCAGTTTAGGGACAGGGGGCCCAAACTACGAG. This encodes CASSLGTGGPNYE. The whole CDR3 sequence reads CASSLGTGGPNYEQYF.

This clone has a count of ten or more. CDR3 bases read: TGTGCCAGCAGCTTAAGGGCTAGCGGGGGGTCGACAGATACG. Its protein product is CASSLRASGGSTDT. The full CDR3 sequence reads CASSLRASGGSTDTQYF. The chain couples TRBV7-3 to TRBJ2-3; 11 nucleotides line up with TRBD2. The read gets to within 3 residues of the CDR3 end, and the germline J gene fills in the rest. Germline CDR1 and CDR2: SGHTA and FQGTGA. The CDR3 is made up of 17 amino acids. V lost 1 base to trimming and J lost 3 bases; unmatched junction nucleotides: 6.

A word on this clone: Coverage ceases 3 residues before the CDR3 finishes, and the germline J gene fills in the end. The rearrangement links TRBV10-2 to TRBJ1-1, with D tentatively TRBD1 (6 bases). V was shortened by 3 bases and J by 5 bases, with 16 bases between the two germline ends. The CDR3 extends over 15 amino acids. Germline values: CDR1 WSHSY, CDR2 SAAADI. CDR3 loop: CASSDTTGPRTEAFF. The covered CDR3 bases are TGCGCCAGCAGTGATACCACAGGGCCTAGGACTGAA.

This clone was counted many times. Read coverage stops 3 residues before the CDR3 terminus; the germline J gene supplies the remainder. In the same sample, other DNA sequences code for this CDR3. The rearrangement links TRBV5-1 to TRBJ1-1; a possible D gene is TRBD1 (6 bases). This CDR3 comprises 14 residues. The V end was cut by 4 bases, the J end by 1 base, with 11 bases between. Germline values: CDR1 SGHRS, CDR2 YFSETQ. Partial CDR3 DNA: TGCGCCAGCAGCCTACAGGGCGCGAACACTGAA. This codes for CASSLQGANTE. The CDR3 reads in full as CASSLQGANTEAFF. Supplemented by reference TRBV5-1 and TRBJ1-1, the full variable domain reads KAGVTQTPRYLIKTRGQQVTLSCSPISGHRSVSWYQQTPGQGLQFLFEYFSETQRNKGNFPGRFSGRQFSNSRSEMNVSTLELGDSALYLCASSLQGANTEAFFGQGTRLTVV.

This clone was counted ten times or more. This CDR3 is CASGEGLPQGEQYF. The sequenced part of the CDR3 DNA is TGTGCTAGTGGTGAGGGACTTCCCCAAGGCGAG. The V call is TRBV12-5, the J call TRBJ2-7; TRBD2 might be the D (6 bases). The read ends 3 residues early relative to the CDR3; the germline J gene fills the gap. Per the germline V gene, CDR1 is LGHNT and CDR2 is FRNRAP. V dropped 5 bases and J dropped 6 bases, with 17 bases sitting between them. The length of the CDR3 is 14 residues.

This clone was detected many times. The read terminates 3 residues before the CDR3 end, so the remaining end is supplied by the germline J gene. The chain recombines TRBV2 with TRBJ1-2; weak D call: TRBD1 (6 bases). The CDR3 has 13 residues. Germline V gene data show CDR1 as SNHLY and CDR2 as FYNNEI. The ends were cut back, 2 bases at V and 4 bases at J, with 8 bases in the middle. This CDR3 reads CASSERQVYGYTF. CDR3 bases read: TGTGCCAGCAGTGAACGACAGGTCTATGGC.

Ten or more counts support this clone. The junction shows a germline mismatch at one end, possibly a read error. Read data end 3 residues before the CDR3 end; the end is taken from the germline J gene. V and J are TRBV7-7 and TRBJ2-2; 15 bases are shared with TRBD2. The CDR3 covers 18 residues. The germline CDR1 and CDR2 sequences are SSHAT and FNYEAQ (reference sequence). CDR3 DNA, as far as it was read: TGTGCTAGCAGCCCCGGACTAGCGGGGGGGCCTAACACCGGGGAG. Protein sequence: CASSPGLAGGPNTGE. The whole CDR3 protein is CASSPGLAGGPNTGELFF. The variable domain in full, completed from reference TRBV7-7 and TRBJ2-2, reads GAGVSQSPRYKVTKRGQDVTLRCDPISSHATLYWYQQALGQGPEFLTYFNYEAQPDKSGLPSDRFSAERPEGSISTLTIQRTEQRDSAMYRCASSPGLAGGPNTGELFFGEGSRLTVL.

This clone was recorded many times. CDR3 amino acids: CSAGSGGYSNQPQHF. CDR3 bases read: TGCAGTGCTGGATCAGGGGGCTATAGCAATCAGCCC. The chain combines TRBV20-1 with TRBJ1-5, with 8 bases matching TRBD1. From the germline J gene comes the end of the CDR3, since the read stops 3 residues before it. The CDR3 has 15 residues. V dropped 5 bases and J dropped 0; count of bases not matched to a gene: 6. Germline V gene sequence: CDR1 DFQATT, CDR2 SNEGSKA (reference sequence).

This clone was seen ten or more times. This chain's CDR3 is CASSLGAGLNTEAFF. The part of the CDR3 DNA that was read is TGCGCCAGCAGCTTGGGGGCAGGCCTGAACACTGAA. V usage is TRBV5-1 and J usage is TRBJ1-1, with D unclear. The read ends 3 residues early relative to the CDR3; the germline J gene fills the gap. This CDR3 spans 15 amino acids. V was clipped by 0 bases and J by 0 bases, with 9 bases between them. Germline CDR1 reads SGHRS; CDR2 reads YFSETQ.

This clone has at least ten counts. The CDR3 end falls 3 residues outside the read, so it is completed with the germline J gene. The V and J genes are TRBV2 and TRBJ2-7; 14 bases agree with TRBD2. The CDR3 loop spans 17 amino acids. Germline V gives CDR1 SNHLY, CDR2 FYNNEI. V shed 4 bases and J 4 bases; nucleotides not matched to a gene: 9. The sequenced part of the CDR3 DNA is TGTGCCAGCAGTGTGGGGACTAGCGGGAGAGGGGGATACGAG. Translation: CASSVGTSGRGGYE. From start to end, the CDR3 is CASSVGTSGRGGYEQYF.

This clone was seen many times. CDR3 loop: CAWSRGLDSNQPQHF. Partial CDR3 DNA: TGTGCCTGGAGTAGGGGGTTGGATAGCAATCAGCCC. The chain links TRBV30 to TRBJ1-5, with a tentative D call TRBD1 (6 bases). The sequenced fragment ends 3 residues before the CDR3 boundary, so the rest is inferred from the germline J gene. Germline CDR1 reads GTSNPN; CDR2 reads SVGIG (reference sequence). The CDR3 is made up of 15 amino acids. The V end lost 2 bases, the J end lost 0 bases, and 11 bases lay between the germline ends.

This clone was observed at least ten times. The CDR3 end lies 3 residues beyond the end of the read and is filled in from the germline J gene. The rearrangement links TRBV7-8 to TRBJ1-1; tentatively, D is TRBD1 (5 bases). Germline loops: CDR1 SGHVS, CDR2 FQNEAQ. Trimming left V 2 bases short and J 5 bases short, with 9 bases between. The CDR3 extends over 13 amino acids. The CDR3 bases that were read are TGTGCCAGCAGCTTATACGCAGGGACTGAA. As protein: CASSLYAGTE. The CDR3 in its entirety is CASSLYAGTEAFF.

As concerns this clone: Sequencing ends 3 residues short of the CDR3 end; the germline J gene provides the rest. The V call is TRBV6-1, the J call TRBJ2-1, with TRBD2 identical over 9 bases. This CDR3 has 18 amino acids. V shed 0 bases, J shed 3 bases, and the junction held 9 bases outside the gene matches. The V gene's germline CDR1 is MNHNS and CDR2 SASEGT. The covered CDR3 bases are TGTGCCAGCAGTGAAGCGCTTCGGTCTAGCGGGATCTACAATGAG. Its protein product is CASSEALRSSGIYNE. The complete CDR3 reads CASSEALRSSGIYNEQFF.

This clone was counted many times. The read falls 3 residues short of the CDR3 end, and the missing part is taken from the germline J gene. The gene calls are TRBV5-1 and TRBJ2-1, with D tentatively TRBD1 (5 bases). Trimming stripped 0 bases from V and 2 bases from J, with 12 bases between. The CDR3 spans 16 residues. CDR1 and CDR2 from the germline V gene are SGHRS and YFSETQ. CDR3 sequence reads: CASSLAPGMAYNEQFF. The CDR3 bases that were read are TGCGCCAGCAGCTTGGCCCCAGGGATGGCCTACAATGAG.

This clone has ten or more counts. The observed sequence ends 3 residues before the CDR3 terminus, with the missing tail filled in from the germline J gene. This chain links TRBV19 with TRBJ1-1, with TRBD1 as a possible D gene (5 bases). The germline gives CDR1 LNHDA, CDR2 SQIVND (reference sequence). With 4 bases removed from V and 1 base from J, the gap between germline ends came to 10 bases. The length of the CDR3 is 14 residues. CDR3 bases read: TGTGCCAGTAGTACGGGACTCGAGAACACTGAA. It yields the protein CASSTGLENTE. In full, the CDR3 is CASSTGLENTEAFF. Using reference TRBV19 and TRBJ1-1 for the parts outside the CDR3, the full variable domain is DGGITQSPKYLFRKEGQNVTLSCEQNLNHDAMYWYRQDPGQGLRLIYYSQIVNDFQKGDIAEGYSVSREKKESFPLTVTSAQKNPTAFYLCASSTGLENTEAFFGQGTRLTVV.

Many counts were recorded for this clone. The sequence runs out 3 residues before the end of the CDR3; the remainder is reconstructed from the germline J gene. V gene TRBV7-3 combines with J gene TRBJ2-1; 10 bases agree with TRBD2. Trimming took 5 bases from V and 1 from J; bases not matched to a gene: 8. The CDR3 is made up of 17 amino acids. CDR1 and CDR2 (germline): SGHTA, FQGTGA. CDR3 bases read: TGTGCCAGCAGCCCCTTTGCTAGCGGGGGTTCCTACAATGAG. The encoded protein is CASSPFASGGSYNE. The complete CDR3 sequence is CASSPFASGGSYNEQFF.

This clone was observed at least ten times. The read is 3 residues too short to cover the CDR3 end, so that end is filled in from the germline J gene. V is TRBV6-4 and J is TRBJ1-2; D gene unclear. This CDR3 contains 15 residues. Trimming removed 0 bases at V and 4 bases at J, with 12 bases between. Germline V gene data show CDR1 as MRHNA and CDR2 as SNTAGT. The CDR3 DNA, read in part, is TGTGCCAGCAGTGACTCGGAGGGCAGTACCTATGGC. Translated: CASSDSEGSTYG. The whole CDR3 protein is CASSDSEGSTYGYTF.

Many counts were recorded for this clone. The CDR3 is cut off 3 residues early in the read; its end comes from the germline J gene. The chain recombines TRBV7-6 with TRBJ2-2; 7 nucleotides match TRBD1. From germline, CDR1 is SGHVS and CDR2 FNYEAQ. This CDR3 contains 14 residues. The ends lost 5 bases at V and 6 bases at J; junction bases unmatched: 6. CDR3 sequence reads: CASSQDREAGELFF. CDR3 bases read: TGTGCCAGCAGCCAAGACAGGGAAGCCGGGGAG.

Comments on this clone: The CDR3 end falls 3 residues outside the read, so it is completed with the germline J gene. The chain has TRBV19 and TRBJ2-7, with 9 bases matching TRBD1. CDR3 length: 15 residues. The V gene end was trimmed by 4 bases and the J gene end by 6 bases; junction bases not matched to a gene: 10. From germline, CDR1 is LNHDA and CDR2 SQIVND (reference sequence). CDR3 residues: CASSSEGTGFSEQYF. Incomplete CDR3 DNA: TGTGCCAGTAGTAGTGAGGGGACAGGGTTTTCCGAG.

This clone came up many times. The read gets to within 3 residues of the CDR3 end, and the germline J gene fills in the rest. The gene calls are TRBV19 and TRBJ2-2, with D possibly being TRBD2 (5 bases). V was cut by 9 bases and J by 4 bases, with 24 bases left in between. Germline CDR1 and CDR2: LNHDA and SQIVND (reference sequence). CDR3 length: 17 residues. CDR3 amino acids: CASTISGSSELTGELFF. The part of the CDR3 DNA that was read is TGTGCCAGCACCATTTCGGGGTCCTCAGAACTCACCGGGGAG.

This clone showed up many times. The part of the CDR3 DNA that was read is TGCGCCAGCAGCTTTAGCGGGGGGTCCCCAGATACG. This gives the protein CASSFSGGSPDT. The CDR3 in full is CASSFSGGSPDTQYF. This chain links TRBV5-1 with TRBJ2-3; 10 positions match TRBD2. The CDR3 end lies 3 residues beyond the end of the read and is filled in from the germline J gene. This CDR3 is built from 15 residues. Germline CDR1 is SGHRS and CDR2 is YFSETQ. J lost 4 bases, V lost 2 bases, and 4 bases had no gene match.

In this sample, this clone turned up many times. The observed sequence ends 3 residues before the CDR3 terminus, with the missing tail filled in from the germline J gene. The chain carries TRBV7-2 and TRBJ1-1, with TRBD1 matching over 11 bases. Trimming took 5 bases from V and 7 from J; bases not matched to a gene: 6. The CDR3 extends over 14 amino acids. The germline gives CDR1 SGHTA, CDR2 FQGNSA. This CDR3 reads CASSPTGQGVEAFF. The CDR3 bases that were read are TGTGCCAGCAGCCCAACGGGACAGGGGGTTGAA. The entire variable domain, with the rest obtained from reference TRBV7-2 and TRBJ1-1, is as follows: GAGVSQSPSNKVTEKGKDVELRCDPISGHTALYWYRQSLGQGLEFLIYFQGNSAPDKSGLPSDRFSAERTGGSVSTLTIQRTQQEDSAVYLCASSPTGQGVEAFFGQGTRLTVV.

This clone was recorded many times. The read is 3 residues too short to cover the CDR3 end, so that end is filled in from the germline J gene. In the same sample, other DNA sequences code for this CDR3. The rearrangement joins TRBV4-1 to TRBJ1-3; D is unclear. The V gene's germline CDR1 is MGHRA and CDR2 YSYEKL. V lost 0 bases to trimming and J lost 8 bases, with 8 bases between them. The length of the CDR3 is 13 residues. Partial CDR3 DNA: TGCGCCAGCAGCCAAGAAGCCGGGGACACC. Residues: CASSQEAGDT. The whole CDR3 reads CASSQEAGDTIYF.

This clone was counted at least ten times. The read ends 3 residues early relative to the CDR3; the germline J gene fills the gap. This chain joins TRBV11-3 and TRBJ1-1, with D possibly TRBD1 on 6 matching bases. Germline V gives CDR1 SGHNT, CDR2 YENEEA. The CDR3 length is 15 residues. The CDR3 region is CASRVGQILYTEAFF. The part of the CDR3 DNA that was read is TGTGCAAGTCGCGTTGGACAGATACTTTACACTGAA.

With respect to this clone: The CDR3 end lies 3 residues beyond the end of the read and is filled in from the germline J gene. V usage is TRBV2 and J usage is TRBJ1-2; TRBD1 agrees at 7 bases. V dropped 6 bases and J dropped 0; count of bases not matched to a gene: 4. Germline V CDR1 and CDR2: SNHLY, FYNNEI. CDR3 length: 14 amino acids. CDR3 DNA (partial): TGTGCCAGCAGCACAGGGGCGGCTAACTATGGC. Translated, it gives CASSTGAANYG. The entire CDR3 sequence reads CASSTGAANYGYTF.